These 9 T cell receptor beta chains were sequenced from one sample in a study of shared clonotypes between healthy human individuals. Method: immunoSEQ multiplex PCR; TCRdb's copy keeps in-frame clones and lacks some. The sample contains roughly 500,000 clones, about 96% of which appear only once. Sequences were obtained from naive CD4+ T cells sorted from blood. Subset specified: CD45RA+ positively selected. These receptor sequences come from a woman aged 25 to 39 in good health.

The rearrangement uses TRBV27 and TRBJ2-3, with 7 bases lining up with TRBD2. The germline gives CDR1 MNHEY, CDR2 SMNVEV (reference sequence). The CDR3 sequence is 16 residues long. With 1 base clipped from V and 4 bases from J, the junction kept 8 bases outside the gene matches. CDR3: CASSLWGGPIADTQYF. The CDR3 nucleotides read TGTGCCAGCAGTTTATGGGGAGGGCCTATTGCAGATACGCAGTATTTT.

V usage is TRBV11-2 and J usage is TRBJ2-1; D is possibly TRBD2 (6 bases). Trimming took off 1 base at V and 2 bases at J, with 6 bases between the two ends. The CDR3 contains 14 residues. The germline CDR1 and CDR2 sequences are SGHAT and FQNNGV. In DNA, the CDR3 is TGTGCCAGCAGCTTAGGACTAGCCTACAATGAGCAGTTCTTC. Its translation: CASSLGLAYNEQFF.

This clone was observed once. The genes are TRBV10-1 and TRBJ1-1, with 8 bases fitting TRBD1. Germline CDR1 and CDR2: WNHNN and SYGVQD (reference sequence). Unmatched junction bases numbered 8, after V lost 6 bases and J lost 5 bases. The CDR3 spans 14 residues. CDR3 loop: CASSPGQGGTEAFF. The CDR3 coding sequence is TGCGCCAGCAGCCCCGGACAGGGCGGAACTGAAGCTTTCTTT.

For this clone: Other DNA sequences in this sample translate to the same CDR3. The genes are TRBV7-9 and TRBJ2-7, with D unclear. The germline V gene has CDR1 SEHNR and CDR2 FQNEAQ (reference sequence). The CDR3 runs to 11 residues. V lost 3 bases, J lost 3 bases, and 3 bases lay in between. The CDR3 nucleotides are TGTGCCAGCAGCTTTCACTACGAGCAGTACTTC. It specifies CASSFHYEQYF.

V usage is TRBV18 and J usage is TRBJ2-7; 12 nucleotides match TRBD1. Germline CDR1 KGHSH, CDR2 LQKENI. This CDR3 comprises 17 residues. V dropped 0 bases and J dropped 7; count of bases not matched to a gene: 10. In DNA form, the CDR3 reads TGTGCCAGCTCACCACCCCATCCGGGACAGGGGGCACGGGAGCAGTACTTC. Protein product: CASSPPHPGQGAREQYF.

This chain links TRBV10-2 with TRBJ2-2, with D perhaps assigned TRBD1 or TRBD2 (5 bases each). Trimming cost V 9 bases and J 7 bases, with 12 bases left between them. CDR1 and CDR2 from the germline V gene are WSHSY and SAAADI. The length of the CDR3 is 12 residues. The CDR3 DNA sequence: TGCGCCAGTTCCAGGGCGGGCGGGGAGCTGTTTTTT. Residues: CASSRAGGELFF.

The chain couples TRBV2 to TRBJ2-7; D gene ambiguous. CDR1 and CDR2 from the germline V gene are SNHLY and FYNNEI. Trimming pared 5 bases from V and 3 bases from J, leaving 2 bases between. The CDR3 is made up of 10 amino acids. CDR3: CASSYYEQYF. Written as DNA, the CDR3 is TGTGCCAGCAGTTACTACGAGCAGTACTTC.

V gene TRBV5-6 combines with J gene TRBJ1-2; D perhaps matches TRBD1 (5 bases). V lost 0 bases to trimming and J lost 4 bases, with 13 bases between them. Germline assignment: CDR1 SGHDT and CDR2 YYEEEE. The CDR3 runs to 15 residues. The CDR3 is CASSLAGTGGYGYTF. The CDR3 DNA sequence: TGTGCCAGCAGCTTGGCCGGGACGGGAGGCTATGGCTACACCTTC.

The chain carries TRBV12-5 and TRBJ2-1, with 7 bases identical to TRBD2. The CDR3 consists of 15 residues. Germline CDR1 is LGHNT and CDR2 is FRNRAP. Trimming took 0 bases from V and 4 from J; bases not matched to a gene: 3. The chain's CDR3 is CASGLVRREYNEQFF. The DNA for the CDR3 is TGTGCTAGTGGTTTGGTCCGGCGGGAGTACAATGAGCAGTTCTTC.